The entry below gives a single T cell receptor beta chain sequence along with its context. Its antigen is not identified. This sample stems from a study of regulatory T cells in long-lasting Graves disease. Study findings and constraints: The persistent group shared 2,500 or so public clonotypes, more than the approximately 930 shared by new patients.

The sample's time point: newly diagnosed GD, antithyroid drugs for less than 3 months. RNA isolated from PBMCs was used to make the TCR library. Germline CDR1 and CDR2: SGDLS and YYNGEE. Trimming removed 3 bases at V and 3 bases at J, with 13 bases between. This CDR3 is 14 amino acids long. Sequencing libraries for TCR beta were prepared with iRepertoire HTBI primers and Arm-PCR of CDR3 regions. A single record per CDR3 protein comes from TCRdb applying MiXCR to the multiplex PCR reads. The sample holds approximately 400,000 distinct CDR3 sequences, 14% to 15% seen once. The same specimen was also included in a second study, on T cells in Graves' hyperthyroidism and ophthalmopathy. Turning to that study: Graves' hyperthyroidism was deemed stable given no ophthalmopathy progression within 18 months. Ophthalmopathy and stable hyperthyroidism were separated by a 13 V-J model.

The sequence came from a woman aged 25 to 39 with Graves disease. The chain employs TRBV9 and TRBJ2-7; D is possibly TRBD1 or TRBD2 (6 bases each). The starting material was peripheral blood mononuclear cells (PBMCs), obtained at new diagnosis, from a patient treated with antithyroid drugs. CDR3 sequence (DNA): TGTGCCAGCAGCGCGGGGGCAGGAGGCTACGAGCAGTACTTC. It is translated as CASSAGAGGYEQYF.